The next 12 T cell receptor beta chains were all read from a single sample in a study of cytomegalovirus exposure and HLA in healthy donors. PCR amplification relied on 60 Vbeta primers (plus 13 Jbeta primers). TCRdb's table, derived via immunoSEQ multiplex PCR, lists solely in-frame clones and lacks some. The sample shows fewer than 150,000 clones, about 86% of them seen only once. The source material was PBMCs. The receptors originated from a man aged 35 to 55 in good health and CMV-seropositive.

The chain is built from TRBV7-9 and TRBJ1-4, with TRBD1 matching 7 bases. The junction had 4 bases not matched to a gene; V was cut back by 5 bases and J by 4 bases. Germline V gives CDR1 SEHNR, CDR2 FQNEAQ (reference sequence). The CDR3 runs to 14 residues. The CDR3 protein is CASSRDRNNEKLFF. CDR3 DNA: TGTGCCAGCAGCCGGGACAGAAATAATGAAAAACTGTTTTTT.

The chain uses TRBV7-8 and TRBJ2-2; 7 bases are a match to TRBD1. Unmatched junction bases numbered 5, after V lost 4 bases and J lost 0 bases. The CDR3 spans 16 residues. Germline V gives CDR1 SGHVS, CDR2 FQNEAQ. CDR3 amino acids: CASSYLQGTNTGELFF. The CDR3 nucleotides read TGTGCCAGCAGCTATCTACAGGGGACGAACACCGGGGAGCTGTTTTTT.

The CDR3 bases are TGTGCCAGCAGTGAATCGGGGACAGGGACCTACGAGCAGTACTTC. This encodes CASSESGTGTYEQYF. V gene TRBV6-1 combines with J gene TRBJ2-7; 9 nucleotides match TRBD1. The CDR3 is made up of 15 amino acids. The germline CDR1 and CDR2 sequences are MNHNS and SASEGT. V was pared by 2 bases and J by 2 bases, with 4 bases of the junction left unmatched.

J is TRBJ1-5 and V is TRBV7-2; 8 bases are a match to TRBD1. CDR3 length: 14 amino acids. The germline gives CDR1 SGHTA, CDR2 FQGNSA. With 4 bases clipped from V and 3 bases from J, the junction kept 2 bases outside the gene matches. The CDR3 loop reads CASSSTGDNQPQHF. As DNA, the CDR3 is TGTGCCAGCAGCTCGACAGGGGACAATCAGCCCCAGCATTTT.

This chain joins TRBV7-8 and TRBJ1-1; no definite D call. This CDR3 has 17 amino acids. Trimming stripped 5 bases from V and 0 bases from J, with 19 bases between. Germline V lookup: CDR1 SGHVS, CDR2 FQNEAQ. The CDR3 DNA sequence: TGTGCCAGCAGCCCGTCGCGGAGTAAGATCATGAACACTGAAGCTTTCTTT. It translates to CASSPSRSKIMNTEAFF.

The chain combines TRBV29-1 with TRBJ1-3; the D is unclear. Germline V gene lookup returns CDR1 SQVTM and CDR2 ANQGSEA. With 0 bases removed from V and 5 bases from J, the gap between germline ends came to 8 bases. CDR3 length equals 13 residues. CDR3 in DNA: TGCAGCGTTGAAGAGTCAGTCCGAAACACCATATATTTT. Translated, it gives CSVEESVRNTIYF.

The gene calls are TRBV5-8 and TRBJ2-2; TRBD2 might be the D (5 bases). This CDR3 has 16 residues. In germline, CDR1 is SGHTS, CDR2 YDEGEE. Trimming stripped 4 bases from V and 2 bases from J, with 15 bases between. The CDR3 spells CASSRRWAGNTGELFF. Here the CDR3 DNA reads TGTGCCAGCAGCCGCCGGTGGGCGGGTAACACCGGGGAGCTGTTTTTT.

In the case of this clone: At the DNA level, this CDR3 is encoded by other sequences in the same sample as well. CDR3 protein: CASSPTGTGTKSEQFF. In DNA form, the CDR3 reads TGCGCCAGCAGCCCGACCGGGACAGGCACCAAGAGTGAACAGTTCTTC. The chain is built from TRBV5-1 and TRBJ2-1; TRBD1 matches at 8 bases. Germline values: CDR1 SGHRS, CDR2 YFSETQ. V gave up 4 bases and J gave up 13 bases; unmatched junction bases: 19. CDR3 size: 16 residues.

CDR3 DNA: TGCGCCAGCAGCCGCGCGGCTTACAATAGCGAGCAGTACTTC. Amino acids: CASSRAAYNSEQYF. The chain employs TRBV10-1 and TRBJ2-7; D gene ambiguous. CDR1 and CDR2 from the germline V gene are WNHNN and SYGVQD (reference sequence). V shed 6 bases and J shed 6 bases, with 18 bases lying between them. The CDR3 runs to 14 residues.

A word on this clone: The junction and the germline gene differ at one end; a read error may be behind it. J is TRBJ1-2 and V is TRBV7-9, with 9 bases identical to TRBD1. Germline V lookup: CDR1 SEHNR, CDR2 FQNEAQ (reference sequence). The CDR3 is made up of 14 amino acids. The CDR3 DNA reads as TGTTCCAGCAGCCTAACAGGGGGCTATTATGGCTACACCTTC. It yields the protein CSSSLTGGYYGYTF.

V is TRBV11-3 and J is TRBJ2-2; a weak D match, TRBD1 (6 bases). The germline V and J ends were trimmed by 4 bases and 3 bases, with 15 bases remaining between them. The CDR3 extends over 16 amino acids. Germline V gene sequence: CDR1 SGHNT, CDR2 YENEEA. The CDR3 reads CASSSKGTFYTGELFF. CDR3 DNA sequence: TGTGCCAGCAGCTCTAAAGGGACATTTTACACCGGGGAGCTGTTTTTT.

This clone has only one observation. J is TRBJ2-1 and V is TRBV6-6, with 10 positions matching TRBD1. The CDR3 is 13 residues long. Germline CDR1 reads MNHNY; CDR2 reads SVGAGI (reference sequence). V shed 8 bases, J shed 5 bases, and the junction held 3 bases outside the gene matches. CDR3 nucleotide sequence: TGTGCCAGCGCCGGACAGGGGGACAATGAGCAGTTCTTC. It encodes CASAGQGDNEQFF.